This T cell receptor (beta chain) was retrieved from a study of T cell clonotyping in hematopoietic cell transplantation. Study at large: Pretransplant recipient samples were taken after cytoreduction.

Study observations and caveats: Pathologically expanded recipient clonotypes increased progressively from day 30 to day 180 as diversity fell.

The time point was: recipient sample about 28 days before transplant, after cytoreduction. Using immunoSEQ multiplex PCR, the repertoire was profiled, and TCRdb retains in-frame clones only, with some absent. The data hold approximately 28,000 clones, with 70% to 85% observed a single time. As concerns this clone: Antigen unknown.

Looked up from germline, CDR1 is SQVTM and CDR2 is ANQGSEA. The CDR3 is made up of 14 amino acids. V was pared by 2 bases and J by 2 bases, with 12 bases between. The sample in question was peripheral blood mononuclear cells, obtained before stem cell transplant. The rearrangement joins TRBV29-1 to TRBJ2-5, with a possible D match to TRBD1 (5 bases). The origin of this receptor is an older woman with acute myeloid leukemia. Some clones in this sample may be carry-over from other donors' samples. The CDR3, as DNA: TGCAGCGTTGAAAGGGGCTTGGGGCAAGAGACCCAGTACTTC. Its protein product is CSVERGLGQETQYF.